This TCR beta chain was captured in a study of shared clonotypes between healthy human individuals. Trimming took off 3 bases at V and 2 bases at J, with 13 bases between the two ends. The CDR3 covers 15 residues. Germline V gives CDR1 LNHDA, CDR2 SQIVND (reference sequence). Profiling relied on immunoSEQ multiplex PCR, and the TCRdb table lists in-frame clones only, not all of them. Of hundreds of thousands of clones listed, around 96% are singletons. CD45RO negativity and positive selection for CCR7 defined naive CD8 cells, a population that excluded terminally differentiated effector memory CD45RA+ cells.

The sample taken for sequencing was naive CD8+ T cells sorted from blood. This receptor was taken from a woman between 25 and 40 years old in good health. The chain combines TRBV19 with TRBJ2-5; no firm D call. The CDR3 region is CASSIRFVGQETQYF. Here the CDR3 DNA reads TGTGCCAGTAGTATTCGCTTCGTGGGACAAGAGACCCAGTACTTC. Full variable domain (rest looked up from reference TRBV19 and TRBJ2-5): DGGITQSPKYLFRKEGQNVTLSCEQNLNHDAMYWYRQDPGQGLRLIYYSQIVNDFQKGDIAEGYSVSREKKESFPLTVTSAQKNPTAFYLCASSIRFVGQETQYFGPGTRLLVL.